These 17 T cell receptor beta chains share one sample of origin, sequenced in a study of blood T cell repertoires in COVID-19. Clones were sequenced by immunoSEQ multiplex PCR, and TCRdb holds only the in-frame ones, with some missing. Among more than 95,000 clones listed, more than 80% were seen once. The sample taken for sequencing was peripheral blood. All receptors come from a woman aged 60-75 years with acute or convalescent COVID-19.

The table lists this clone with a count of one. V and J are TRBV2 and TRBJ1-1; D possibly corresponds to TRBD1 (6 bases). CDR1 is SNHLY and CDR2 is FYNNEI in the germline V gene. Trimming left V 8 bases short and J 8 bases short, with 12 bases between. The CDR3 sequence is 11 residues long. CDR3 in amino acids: CASQGNREAFF. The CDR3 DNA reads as TGTGCCAGCCAGGGGAATCGAGAAGCTTTCTTT.

The CDR3 reads CASSQADPGGTGYNEQFF. The CDR3 DNA sequence: TGCGCCAGCAGCCAAGCCGACCCGGGCGGGACCGGCTACAATGAGCAGTTCTTC. The rearrangement joins TRBV4-1 to TRBJ2-1; weak D call: TRBD2 (6 bases). V dropped 1 base and J dropped 3 bases, with 19 bases sitting between them. Germline V gene sequence: CDR1 MGHRA, CDR2 YSYEKL. The CDR3 is 18 amino acids.

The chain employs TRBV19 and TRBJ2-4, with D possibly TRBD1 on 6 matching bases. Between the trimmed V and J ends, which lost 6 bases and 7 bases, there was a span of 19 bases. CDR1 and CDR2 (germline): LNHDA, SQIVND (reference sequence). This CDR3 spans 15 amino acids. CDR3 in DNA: TGTGCCAGTAGCCAGGGGTGGGGGCGCCTGAACATTCAGTACTTC. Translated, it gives CASSQGWGRLNIQYF.

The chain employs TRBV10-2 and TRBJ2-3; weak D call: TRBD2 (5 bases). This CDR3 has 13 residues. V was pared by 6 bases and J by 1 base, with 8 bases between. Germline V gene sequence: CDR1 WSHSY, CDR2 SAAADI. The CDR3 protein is CASRAAGTDTQYF. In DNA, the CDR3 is TGCGCCAGCAGAGCAGCGGGCACAGATACGCAGTATTTT.

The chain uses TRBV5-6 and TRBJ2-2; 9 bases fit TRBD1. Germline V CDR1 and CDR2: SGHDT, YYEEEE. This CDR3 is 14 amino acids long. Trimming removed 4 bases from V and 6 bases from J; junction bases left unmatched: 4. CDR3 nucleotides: TGTGCCAGCAGCGGACGACAGGGGGCCGGGGAGCTGTTTTTT. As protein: CASSGRQGAGELFF.

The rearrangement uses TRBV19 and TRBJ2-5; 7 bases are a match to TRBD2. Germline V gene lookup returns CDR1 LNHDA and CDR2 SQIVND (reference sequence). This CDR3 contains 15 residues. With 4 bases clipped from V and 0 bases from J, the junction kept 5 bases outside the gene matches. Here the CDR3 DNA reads TGTGCCAGTAGTACCGGCGGACTAGACCAAGAGACCCAGTACTTC. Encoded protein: CASSTGGLDQETQYF.

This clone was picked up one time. The CDR3 sequence is CASSQRGQGARNTEAFF. DNA for the CDR3: TGTGCCAGCAGCCAAAGAGGGCAGGGGGCGAGGAACACTGAAGCTTTCTTT. The chain carries TRBV14 and TRBJ1-1, with TRBD1 matching 8 bases. V gave up 2 bases and J gave up 1 base; unmatched junction bases: 9. Germline CDR1 is SGHDN and CDR2 is FVKESK. This CDR3 region has 17 residues.

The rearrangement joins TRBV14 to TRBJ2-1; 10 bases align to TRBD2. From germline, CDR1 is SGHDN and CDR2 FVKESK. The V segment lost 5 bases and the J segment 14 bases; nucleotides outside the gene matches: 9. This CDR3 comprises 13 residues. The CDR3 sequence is CASSGLAGVKEFF. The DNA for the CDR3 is TGTGCCAGCAGCGGGCTAGCGGGAGTTAAGGAGTTCTTC.

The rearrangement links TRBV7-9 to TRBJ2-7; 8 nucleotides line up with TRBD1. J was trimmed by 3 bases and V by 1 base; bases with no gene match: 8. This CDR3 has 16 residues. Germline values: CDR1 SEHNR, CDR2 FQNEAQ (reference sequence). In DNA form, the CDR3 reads TGTGCCAGCAGCTTAGAGATGACAGGGGACGACTACGAGCAGTACTTC. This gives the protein CASSLEMTGDDYEQYF.

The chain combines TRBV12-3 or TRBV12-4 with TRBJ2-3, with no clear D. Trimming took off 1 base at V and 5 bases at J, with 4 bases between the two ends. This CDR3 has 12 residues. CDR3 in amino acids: CASSLGEDTQYF. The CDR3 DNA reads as TGTGCCAGCAGTTTAGGAGAAGATACGCAGTATTTT.

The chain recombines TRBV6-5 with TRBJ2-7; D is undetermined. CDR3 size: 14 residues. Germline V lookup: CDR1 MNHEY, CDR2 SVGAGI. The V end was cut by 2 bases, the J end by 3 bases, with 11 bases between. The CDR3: CASSYGLGSYEQYF. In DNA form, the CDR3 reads TGTGCCAGCAGTTACGGCCTAGGAAGCTACGAGCAGTACTTC.

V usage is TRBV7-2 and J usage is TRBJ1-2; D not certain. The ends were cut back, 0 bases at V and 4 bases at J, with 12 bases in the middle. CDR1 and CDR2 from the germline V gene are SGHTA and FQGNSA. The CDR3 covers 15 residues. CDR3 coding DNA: TGTGCCAGCAGCTTAGCGACGAAGGGAGGCTATGGCTACACCTTC. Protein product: CASSLATKGGYGYTF.

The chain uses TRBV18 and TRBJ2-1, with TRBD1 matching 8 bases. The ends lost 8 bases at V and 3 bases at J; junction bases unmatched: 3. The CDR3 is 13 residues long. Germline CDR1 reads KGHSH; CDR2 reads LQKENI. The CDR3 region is CASQGAGYNEQFF. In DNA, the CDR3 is TGTGCCAGCCAGGGGGCTGGCTACAATGAGCAGTTCTTC.

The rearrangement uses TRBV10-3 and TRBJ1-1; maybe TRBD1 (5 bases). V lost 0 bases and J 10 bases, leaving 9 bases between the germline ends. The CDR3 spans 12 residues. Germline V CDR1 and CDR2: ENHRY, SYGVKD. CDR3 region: CAISESRGGAFF. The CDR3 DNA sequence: TGTGCCATCAGTGAGTCAAGGGGTGGAGCTTTCTTT.

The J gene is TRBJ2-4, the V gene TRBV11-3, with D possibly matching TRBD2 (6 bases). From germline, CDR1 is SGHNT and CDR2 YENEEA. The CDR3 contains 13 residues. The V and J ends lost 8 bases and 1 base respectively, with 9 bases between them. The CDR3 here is CASVGGAKNIQYF. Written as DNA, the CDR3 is TGTGCCAGCGTTGGGGGGGCCAAAAACATTCAGTACTTC.

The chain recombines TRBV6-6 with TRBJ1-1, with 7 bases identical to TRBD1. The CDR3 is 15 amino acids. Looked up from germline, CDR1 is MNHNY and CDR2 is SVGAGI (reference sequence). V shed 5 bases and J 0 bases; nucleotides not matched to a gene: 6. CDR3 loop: CASSPLGGLNTEAFF. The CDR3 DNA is TGTGCCAGCAGTCCCCTAGGGGGCTTGAACACTGAAGCTTTCTTT.

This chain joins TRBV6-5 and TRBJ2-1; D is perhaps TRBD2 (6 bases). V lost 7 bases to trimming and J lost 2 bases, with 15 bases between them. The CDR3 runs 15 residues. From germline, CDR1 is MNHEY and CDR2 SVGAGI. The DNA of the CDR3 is TGTGCCAGCAATAGCGGCGGGCTCCCCTACAATGAGCAGTTCTTC. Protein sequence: CASNSGGLPYNEQFF.